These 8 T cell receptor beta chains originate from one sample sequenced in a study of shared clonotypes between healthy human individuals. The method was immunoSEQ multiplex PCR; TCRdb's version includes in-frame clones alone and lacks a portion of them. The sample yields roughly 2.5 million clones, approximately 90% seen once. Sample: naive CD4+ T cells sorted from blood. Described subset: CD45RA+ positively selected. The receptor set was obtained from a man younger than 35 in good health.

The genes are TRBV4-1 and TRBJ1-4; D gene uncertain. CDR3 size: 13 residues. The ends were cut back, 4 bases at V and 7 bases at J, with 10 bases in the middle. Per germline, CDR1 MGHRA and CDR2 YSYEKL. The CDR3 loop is CASSLGGFEKLFF. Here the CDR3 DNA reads TGCGCCAGCAGCCTCGGCGGATTTGAAAAACTGTTTTTT.

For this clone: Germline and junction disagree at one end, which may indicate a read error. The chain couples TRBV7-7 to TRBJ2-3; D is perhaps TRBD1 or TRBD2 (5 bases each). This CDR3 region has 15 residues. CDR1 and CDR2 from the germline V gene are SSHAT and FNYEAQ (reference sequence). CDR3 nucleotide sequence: TGTGCTAGCAGCCCACGGGGCGCCCTCACAGATACGCAGTATTTT. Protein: CASSPRGALTDTQYF.

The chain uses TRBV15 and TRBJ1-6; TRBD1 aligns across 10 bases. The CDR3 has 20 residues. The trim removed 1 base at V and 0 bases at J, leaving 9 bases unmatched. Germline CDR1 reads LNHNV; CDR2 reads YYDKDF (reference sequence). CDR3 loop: CATSRVRPGQGFSYNSPLHF. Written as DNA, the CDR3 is TGTGCCACCAGCAGAGTTAGACCGGGACAGGGGTTCTCCTATAATTCACCCCTCCACTTT.

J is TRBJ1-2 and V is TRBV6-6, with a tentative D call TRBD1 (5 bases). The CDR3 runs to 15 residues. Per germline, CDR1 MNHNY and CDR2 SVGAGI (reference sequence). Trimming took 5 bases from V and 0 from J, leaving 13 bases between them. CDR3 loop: CASSQGRFTNYGYTF. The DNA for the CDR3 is TGTGCCAGCAGTCAGGGACGCTTTACTAACTATGGCTACACCTTC.

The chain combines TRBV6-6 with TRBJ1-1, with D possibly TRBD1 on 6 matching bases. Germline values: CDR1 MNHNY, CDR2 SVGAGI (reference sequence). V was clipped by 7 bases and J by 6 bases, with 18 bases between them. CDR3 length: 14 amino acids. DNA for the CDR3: TGTGCCAGCACGAAAACAGGGATGGGTGCTGAAGCTTTCTTT. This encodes CASTKTGMGAEAFF.

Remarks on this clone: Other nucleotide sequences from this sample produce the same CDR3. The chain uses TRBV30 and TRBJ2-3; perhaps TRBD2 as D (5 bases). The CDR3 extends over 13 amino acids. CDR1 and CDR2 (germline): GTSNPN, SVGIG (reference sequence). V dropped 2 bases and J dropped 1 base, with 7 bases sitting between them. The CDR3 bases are TGTGCCTGGAGTTCCGGGGGCACAGATACGCAGTATTTT. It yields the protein CAWSSGGTDTQYF.

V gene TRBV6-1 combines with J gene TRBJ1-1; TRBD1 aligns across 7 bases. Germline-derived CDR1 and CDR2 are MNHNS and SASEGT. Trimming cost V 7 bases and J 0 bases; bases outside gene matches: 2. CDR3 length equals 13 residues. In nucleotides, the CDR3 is TGTGCCAGCAAGGACAGGTTGAACACTGAAGCTTTCTTT. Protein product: CASKDRLNTEAFF.

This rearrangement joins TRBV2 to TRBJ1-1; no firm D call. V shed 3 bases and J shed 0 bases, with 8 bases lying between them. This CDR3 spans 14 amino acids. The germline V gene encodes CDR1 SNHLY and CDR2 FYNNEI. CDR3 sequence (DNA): TGTGCCAGCAGTGACTGGATCATGAACACTGAAGCTTTCTTT. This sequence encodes CASSDWIMNTEAFF.